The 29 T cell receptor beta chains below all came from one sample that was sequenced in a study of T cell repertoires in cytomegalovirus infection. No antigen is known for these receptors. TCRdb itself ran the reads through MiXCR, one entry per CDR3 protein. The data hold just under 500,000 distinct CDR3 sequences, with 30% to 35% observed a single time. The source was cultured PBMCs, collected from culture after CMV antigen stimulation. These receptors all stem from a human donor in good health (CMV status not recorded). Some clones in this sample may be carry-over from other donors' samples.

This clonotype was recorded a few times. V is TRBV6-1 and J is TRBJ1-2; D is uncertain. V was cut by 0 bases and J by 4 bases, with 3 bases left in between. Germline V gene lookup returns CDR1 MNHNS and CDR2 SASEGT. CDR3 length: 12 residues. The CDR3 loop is CASSEAGYGYTF. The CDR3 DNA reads TGTGCCAGCAGTGAAGCCGGCTATGGCTACACCTTC.

The CDR3 DNA reads TGTGCCAGCAGCGCGACAGGTAGCCAAGAGACCCAGTACTTC. It specifies CASSATGSQETQYF. The genes are TRBV9 and TRBJ2-5, with a weak D call TRBD1 (6 bases). Germline CDR1 SGDLS, CDR2 YYNGEE. The CDR3 runs to 14 residues. V was pared by 3 bases and J by 1 base, with 10 bases between.

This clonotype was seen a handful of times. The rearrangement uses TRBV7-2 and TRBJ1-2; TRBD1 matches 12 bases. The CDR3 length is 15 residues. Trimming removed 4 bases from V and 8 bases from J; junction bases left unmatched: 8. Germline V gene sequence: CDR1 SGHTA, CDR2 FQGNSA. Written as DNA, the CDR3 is TGTGCCAGCAGCTCGCCGGGACAGGGGGCTAAGGGCTACACCTTC. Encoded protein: CASSSPGQGAKGYTF.

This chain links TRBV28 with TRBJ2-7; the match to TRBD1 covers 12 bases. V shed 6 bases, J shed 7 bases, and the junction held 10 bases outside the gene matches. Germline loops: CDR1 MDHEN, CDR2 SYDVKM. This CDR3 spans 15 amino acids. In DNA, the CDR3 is TGTGCCAGCAGCGAATCCGGGACAGGGGGCTATGAGCAGTACTTC. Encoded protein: CASSESGTGGYEQYF.

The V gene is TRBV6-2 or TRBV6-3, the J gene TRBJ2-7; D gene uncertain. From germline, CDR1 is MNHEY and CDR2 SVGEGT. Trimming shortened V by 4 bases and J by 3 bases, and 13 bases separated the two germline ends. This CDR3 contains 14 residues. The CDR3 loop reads CASSFGRRDYEQYV. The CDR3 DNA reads TGTGCCAGCAGTTTCGGACGGAGAGACTACGAGCAGTACGTC.

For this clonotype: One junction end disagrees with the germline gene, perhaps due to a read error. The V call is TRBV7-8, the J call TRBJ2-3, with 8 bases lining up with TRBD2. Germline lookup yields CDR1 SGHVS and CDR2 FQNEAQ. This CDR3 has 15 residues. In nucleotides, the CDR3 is TGTGCCTGCAGCGCAACTAGCGGCCGAGGGGTTACGCAGTATTTT. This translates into CACSATSGRGVTQYF.

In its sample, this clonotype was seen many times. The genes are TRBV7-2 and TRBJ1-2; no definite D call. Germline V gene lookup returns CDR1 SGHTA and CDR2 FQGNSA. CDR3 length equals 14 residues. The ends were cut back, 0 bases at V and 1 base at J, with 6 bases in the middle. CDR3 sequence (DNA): TGTGCCAGCAGCTTAGCGCCAGATAACTATGGCTACACCTTC. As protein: CASSLAPDNYGYTF. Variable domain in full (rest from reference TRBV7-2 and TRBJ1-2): GAGVSQSPSNKVTEKGKDVELRCDPISGHTALYWYRQSLGQGLEFLIYFQGNSAPDKSGLPSDRFSAERTGGSVSTLTIQRTQQEDSAVYLCASSLAPDNYGYTFGSGTRLTVV.

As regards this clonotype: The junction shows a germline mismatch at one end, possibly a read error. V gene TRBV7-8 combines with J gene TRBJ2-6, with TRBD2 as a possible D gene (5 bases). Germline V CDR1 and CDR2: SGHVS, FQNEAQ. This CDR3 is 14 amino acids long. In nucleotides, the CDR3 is TGTGCCAGCAGTTATCGGACTGGAGCCAACGTCCTGACTTTC. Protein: CASSYRTGANVLTF.

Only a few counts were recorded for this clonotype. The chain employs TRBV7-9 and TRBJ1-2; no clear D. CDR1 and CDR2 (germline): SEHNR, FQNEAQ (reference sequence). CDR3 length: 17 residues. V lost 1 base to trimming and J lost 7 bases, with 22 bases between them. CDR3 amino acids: CASSLVGVYGTSSGYTF. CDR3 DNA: TGTGCCAGCAGCTTAGTCGGGGTTTACGGAACCTCCTCTGGCTACACCTTC. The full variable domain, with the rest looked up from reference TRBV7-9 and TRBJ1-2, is DTGVSQNPRHKITKRGQNVTFRCDPISEHNRLYWYRQTLGQGPEFLTYFQNEAQLEKSRLLSDRFSAERPKGSFSTLEIQRTEQGDSAMYLCASSLVGVYGTSSGYTFGSGTRLTVV.

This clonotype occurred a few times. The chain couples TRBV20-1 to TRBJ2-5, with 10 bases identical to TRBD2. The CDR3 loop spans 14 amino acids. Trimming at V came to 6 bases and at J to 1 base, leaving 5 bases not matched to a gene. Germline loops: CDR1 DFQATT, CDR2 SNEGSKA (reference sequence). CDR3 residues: CSAISGRAQETQYF. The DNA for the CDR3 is TGCAGTGCCATAAGCGGGAGGGCCCAAGAGACCCAGTACTTC.

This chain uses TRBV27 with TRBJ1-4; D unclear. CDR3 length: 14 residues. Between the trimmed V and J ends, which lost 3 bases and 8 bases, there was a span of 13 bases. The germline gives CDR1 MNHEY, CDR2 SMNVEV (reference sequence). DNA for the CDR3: TGTGCCAGCAGTTTTTTCGGGTCGGGGGAAAAACTGTTTTTT. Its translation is CASSFFGSGEKLFF.

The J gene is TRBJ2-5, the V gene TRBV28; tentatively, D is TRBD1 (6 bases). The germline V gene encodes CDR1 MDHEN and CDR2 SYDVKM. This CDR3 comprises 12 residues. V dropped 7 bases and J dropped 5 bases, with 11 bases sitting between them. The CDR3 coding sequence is TGTGCCAGCAACCTGAGGGGGGAGACCCAGTACTTC. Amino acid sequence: CASNLRGETQYF.

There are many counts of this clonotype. The CDR3 here is CASSLAGGKASGANVLTF. In nucleotides, the CDR3 is TGTGCCAGCAGCTTAGCGGGAGGAAAAGCTTCTGGGGCCAACGTCCTGACTTTC. V usage is TRBV7-2 and J usage is TRBJ2-6; tentative D call: TRBD2 (6 bases). This CDR3 is 18 amino acids long. Germline V lookup: CDR1 SGHTA, CDR2 FQGNSA. V was cut by 0 bases and J by 1 base, with 13 bases left in between.

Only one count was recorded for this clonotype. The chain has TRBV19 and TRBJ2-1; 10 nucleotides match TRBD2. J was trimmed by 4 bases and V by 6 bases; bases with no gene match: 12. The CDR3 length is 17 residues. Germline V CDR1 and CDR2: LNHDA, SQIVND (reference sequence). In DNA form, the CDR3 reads TGTGCCAGTAGCTGGGGGGTGAGGACTAGCGGTTACAATGAGCAGTTCTTC. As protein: CASSWGVRTSGYNEQFF.

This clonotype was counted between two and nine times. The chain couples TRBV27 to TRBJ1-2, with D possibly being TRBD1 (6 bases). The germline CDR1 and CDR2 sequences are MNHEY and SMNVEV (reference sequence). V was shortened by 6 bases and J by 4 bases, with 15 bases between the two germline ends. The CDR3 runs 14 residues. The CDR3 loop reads CASSDRSFFYGYTF. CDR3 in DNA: TGTGCCAGCAGCGACAGGTCCTTCTTCTATGGCTACACCTTC.

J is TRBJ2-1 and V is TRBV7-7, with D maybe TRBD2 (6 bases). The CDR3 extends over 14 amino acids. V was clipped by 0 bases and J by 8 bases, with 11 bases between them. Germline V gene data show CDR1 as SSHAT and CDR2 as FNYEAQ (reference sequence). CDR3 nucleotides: TGTGCCAGCAGCTTAGCCTACTCTAGCGATGAGCAGTTCTTC. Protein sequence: CASSLAYSSDEQFF.

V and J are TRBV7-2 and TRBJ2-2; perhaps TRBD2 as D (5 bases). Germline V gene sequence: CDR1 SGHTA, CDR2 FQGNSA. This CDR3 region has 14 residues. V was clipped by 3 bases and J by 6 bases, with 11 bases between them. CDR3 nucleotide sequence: TGTGCCAGCAGCTTGGAGGTGTGGTCCGGGGAGCTGTTTTTT. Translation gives CASSLEVWSGELFF. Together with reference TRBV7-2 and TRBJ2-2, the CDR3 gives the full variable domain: GAGVSQSPSNKVTEKGKDVELRCDPISGHTALYWYRQSLGQGLEFLIYFQGNSAPDKSGLPSDRFSAERTGGSVSTLTIQRTQQEDSAVYLCASSLEVWSGELFFGEGSRLTVL.

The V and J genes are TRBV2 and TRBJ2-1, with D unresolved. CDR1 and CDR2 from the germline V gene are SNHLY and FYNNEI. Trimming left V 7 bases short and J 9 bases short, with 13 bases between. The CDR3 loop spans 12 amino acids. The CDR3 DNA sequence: TGTGCCAGCACCGACGCTTATAGTGAGCAGTTCTTC. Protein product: CASTDAYSEQFF.

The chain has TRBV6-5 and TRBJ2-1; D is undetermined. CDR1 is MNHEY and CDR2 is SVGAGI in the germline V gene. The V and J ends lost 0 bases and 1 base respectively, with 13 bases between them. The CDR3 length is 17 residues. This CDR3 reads CASSYSGPRESYNEQFF. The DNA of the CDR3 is TGTGCCAGCAGTTACTCAGGACCAAGGGAATCCTACAATGAGCAGTTCTTC.

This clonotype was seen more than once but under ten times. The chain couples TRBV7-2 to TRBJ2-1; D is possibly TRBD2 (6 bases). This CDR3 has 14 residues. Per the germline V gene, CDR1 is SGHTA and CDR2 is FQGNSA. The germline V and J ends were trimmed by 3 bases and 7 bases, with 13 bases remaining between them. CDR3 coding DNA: TGTGCCAGCAGCTTCGGGGGAGGAAATAATGAGCAGTTCTTC. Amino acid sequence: CASSFGGGNNEQFF.

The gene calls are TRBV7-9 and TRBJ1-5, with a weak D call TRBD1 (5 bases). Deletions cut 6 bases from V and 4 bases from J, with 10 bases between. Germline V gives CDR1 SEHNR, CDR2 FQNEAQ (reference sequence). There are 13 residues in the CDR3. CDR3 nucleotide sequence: TGTGCCAGCAGGACGACAGAAAATCAGCCCCAGCATTTT. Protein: CASRTTENQPQHF.

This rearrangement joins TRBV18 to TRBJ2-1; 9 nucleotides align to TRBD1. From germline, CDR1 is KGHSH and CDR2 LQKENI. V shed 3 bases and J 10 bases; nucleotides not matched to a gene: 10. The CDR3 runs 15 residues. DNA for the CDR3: TGTGCCAGCTCACCCCGGGACAGGGTTTATGCCGAGCAGTTCTTC. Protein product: CASSPRDRVYAEQFF.

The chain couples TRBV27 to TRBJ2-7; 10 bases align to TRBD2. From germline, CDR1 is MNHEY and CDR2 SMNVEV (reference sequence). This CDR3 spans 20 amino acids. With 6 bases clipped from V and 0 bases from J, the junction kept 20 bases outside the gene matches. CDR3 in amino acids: CASRWEGVAGGPARSYEQYV. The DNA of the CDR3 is TGTGCCAGCAGGTGGGAGGGGGTAGCGGGAGGTCCAGCCCGCTCCTACGAGCAGTACGTC.

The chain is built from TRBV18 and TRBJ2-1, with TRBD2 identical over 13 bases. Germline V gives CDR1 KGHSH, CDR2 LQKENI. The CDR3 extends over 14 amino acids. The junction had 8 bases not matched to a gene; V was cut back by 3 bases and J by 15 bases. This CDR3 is CASSPELAGGIVFF. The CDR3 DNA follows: TGTGCCAGCTCACCGGAACTAGCGGGAGGGATTGTGTTCTTC.

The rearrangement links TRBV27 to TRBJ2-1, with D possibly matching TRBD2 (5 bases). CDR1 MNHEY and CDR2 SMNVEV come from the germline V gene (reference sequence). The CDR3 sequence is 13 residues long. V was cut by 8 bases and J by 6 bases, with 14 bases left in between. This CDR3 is CASAGGVGNEQFF. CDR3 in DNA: TGTGCCAGCGCTGGAGGAGTGGGCAATGAGCAGTTCTTC.

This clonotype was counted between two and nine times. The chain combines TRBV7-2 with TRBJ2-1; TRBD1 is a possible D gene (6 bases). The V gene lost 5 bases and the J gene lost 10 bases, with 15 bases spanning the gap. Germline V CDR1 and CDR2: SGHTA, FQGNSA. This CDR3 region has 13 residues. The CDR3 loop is CASSGGQSGEQFF. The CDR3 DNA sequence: TGTGCCAGCAGCGGGGGACAATCTGGGGAGCAGTTCTTC.

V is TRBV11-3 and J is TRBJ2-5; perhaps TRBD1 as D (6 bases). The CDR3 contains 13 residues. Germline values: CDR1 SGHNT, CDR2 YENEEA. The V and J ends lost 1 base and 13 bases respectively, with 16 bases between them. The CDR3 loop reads CASSLVQGGDGYF. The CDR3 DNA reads TGTGCCAGCAGCTTAGTCCAAGGGGGAGACGGGTACTTC.

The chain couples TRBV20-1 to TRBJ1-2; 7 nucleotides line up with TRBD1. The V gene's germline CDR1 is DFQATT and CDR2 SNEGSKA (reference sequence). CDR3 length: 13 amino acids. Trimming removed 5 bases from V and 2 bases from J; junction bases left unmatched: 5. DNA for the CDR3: TGCAGTGCTCAGGGGGAGGGGAACTATGGCTACACCTTC. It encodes CSAQGEGNYGYTF.

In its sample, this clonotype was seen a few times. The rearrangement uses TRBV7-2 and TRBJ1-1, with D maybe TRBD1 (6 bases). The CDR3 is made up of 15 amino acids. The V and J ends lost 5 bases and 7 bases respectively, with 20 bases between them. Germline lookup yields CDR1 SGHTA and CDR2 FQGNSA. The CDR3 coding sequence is TGTGCCAGCAGCCCCCTAGGCTGGGGGGCCGGTGAAGCTTTCTTT. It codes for CASSPLGWGAGEAFF.